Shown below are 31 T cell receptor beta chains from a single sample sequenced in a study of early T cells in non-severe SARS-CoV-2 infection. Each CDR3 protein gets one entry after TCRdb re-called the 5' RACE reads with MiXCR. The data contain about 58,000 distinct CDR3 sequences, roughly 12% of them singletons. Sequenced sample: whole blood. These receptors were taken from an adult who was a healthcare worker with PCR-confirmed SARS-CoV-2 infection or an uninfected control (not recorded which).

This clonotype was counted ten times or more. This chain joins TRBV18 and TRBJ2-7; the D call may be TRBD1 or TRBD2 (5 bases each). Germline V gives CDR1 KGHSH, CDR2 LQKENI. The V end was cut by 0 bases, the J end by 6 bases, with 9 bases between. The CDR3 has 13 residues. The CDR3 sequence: CASSPPGDGEQYF. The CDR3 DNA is TGTGCCAGCTCACCACCCGGGGACGGCGAGCAGTACTTC.

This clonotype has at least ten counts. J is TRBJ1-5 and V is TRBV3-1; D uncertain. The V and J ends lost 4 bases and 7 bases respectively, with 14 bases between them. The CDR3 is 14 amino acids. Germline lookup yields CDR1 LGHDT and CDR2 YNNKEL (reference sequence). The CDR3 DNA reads TGTGCCAGCAGCCCAGTGGGAGGGAGGCAGCCCCAGCATTTT. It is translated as CASSPVGGRQPQHF. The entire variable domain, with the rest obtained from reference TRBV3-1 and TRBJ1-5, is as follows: DTAVSQTPKYLVTQMGNDKSIKCEQNLGHDTMYWYKQDSKKFLKIMFSYNNKELIINETVPNRFSPKSPDKAHLNLHINSLELGDSAVYFCASSPVGGRQPQHFGDGTRLSIL.

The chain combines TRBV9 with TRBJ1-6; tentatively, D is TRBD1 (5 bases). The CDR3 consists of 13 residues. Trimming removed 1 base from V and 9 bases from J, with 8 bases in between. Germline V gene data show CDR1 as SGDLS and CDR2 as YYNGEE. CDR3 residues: CASSVTGTSPLHF. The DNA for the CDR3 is TGTGCCAGCAGCGTAACGGGGACTTCACCCCTCCACTTT.

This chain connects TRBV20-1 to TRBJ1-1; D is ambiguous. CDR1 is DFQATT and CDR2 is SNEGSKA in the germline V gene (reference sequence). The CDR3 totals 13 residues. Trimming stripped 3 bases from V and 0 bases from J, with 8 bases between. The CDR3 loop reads CSASKVLNTEAFF. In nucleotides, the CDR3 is TGCAGTGCTAGTAAAGTGTTGAACACTGAAGCTTTCTTT.

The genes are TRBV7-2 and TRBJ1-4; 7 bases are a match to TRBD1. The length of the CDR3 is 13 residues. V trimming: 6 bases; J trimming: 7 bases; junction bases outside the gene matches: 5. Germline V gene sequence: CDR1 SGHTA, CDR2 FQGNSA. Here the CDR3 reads CASSLKGAEKLFF. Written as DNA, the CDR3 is TGTGCCAGCAGTTTAAAGGGGGCTGAAAAACTGTTTTTT.

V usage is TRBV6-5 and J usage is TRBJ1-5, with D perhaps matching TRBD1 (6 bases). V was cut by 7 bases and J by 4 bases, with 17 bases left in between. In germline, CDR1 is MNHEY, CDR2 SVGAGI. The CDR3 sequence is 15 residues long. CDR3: CASKIRDTGNQPQHF. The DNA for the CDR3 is TGTGCCAGCAAAATCCGGGACACTGGGAATCAGCCCCAGCATTTT.

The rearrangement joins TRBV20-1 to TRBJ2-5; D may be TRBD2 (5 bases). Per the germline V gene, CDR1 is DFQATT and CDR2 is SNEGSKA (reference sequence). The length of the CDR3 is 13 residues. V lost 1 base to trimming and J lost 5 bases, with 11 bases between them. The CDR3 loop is CSARGPGGETQYF. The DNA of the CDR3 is TGCAGTGCTAGAGGCCCGGGCGGGGAGACCCAGTACTTC.

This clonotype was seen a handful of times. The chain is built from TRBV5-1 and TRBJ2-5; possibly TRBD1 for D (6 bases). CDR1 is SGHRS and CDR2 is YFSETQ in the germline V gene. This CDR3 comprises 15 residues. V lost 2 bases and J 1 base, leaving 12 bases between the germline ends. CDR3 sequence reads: CASSFLGQPQETQYF. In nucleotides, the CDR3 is TGCGCCAGCAGCTTTTTAGGACAGCCCCAAGAGACCCAGTACTTC.

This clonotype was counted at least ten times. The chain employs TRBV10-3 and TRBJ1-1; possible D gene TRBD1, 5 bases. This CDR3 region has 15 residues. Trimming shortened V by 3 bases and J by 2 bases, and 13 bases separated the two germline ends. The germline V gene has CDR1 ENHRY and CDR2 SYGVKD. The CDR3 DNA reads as TGTGCCATCAGTGAACGGGGGATGATAAACACTGAAGCTTTCTTT. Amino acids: CAISERGMINTEAFF.

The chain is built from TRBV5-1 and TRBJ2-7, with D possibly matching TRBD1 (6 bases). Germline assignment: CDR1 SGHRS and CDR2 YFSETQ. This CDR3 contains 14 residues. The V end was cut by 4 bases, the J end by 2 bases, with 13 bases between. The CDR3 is CASSAGQRTYEQYF. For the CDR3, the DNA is TGCGCCAGCAGCGCAGGACAGCGTACCTACGAGCAGTACTTC.

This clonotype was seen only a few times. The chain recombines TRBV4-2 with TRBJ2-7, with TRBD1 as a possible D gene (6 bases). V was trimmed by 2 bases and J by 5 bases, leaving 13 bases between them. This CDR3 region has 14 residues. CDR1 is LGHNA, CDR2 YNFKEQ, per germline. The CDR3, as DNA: TGTGCCAGCAGCCAATTGACAGGACCCCACGAGCAGTACTTC. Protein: CASSQLTGPHEQYF.

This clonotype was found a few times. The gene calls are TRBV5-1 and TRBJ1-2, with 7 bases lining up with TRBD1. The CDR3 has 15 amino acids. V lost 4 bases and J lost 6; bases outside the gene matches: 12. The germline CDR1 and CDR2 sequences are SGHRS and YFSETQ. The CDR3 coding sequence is TGCGCCAGCAGCCCAGGACAGGTTGTTACTGATGGCTACACCTTC. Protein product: CASSPGQVVTDGYTF. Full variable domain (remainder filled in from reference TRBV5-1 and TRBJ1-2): KAGVTQTPRYLIKTRGQQVTLSCSPISGHRSVSWYQQTPGQGLQFLFEYFSETQRNKGNFPGRFSGRQFSNSRSEMNVSTLELGDSALYLCASSPGQVVTDGYTFGSGTRLTVV.

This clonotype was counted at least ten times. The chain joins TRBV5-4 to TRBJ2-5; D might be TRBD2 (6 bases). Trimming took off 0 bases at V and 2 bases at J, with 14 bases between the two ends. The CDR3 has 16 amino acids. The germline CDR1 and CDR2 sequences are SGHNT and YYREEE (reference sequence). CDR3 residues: CASSLVGGRGQETQYF. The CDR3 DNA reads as TGTGCCAGCAGCTTGGTCGGGGGAAGAGGTCAAGAGACCCAGTACTTC.

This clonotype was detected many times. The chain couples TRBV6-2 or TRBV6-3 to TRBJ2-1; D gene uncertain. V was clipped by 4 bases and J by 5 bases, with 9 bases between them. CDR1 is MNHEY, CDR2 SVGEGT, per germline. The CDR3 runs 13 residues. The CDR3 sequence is CASSSEMDNEQFF. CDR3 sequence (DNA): TGTGCCAGCAGTTCGGAGATGGACAATGAGCAGTTCTTC.

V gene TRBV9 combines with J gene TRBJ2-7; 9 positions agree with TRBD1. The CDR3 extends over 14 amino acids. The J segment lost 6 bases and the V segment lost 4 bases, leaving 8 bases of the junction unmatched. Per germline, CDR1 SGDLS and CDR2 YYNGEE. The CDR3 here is CASSRGTGMVEQYF. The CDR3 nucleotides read TGTGCCAGCAGCCGAGGGACAGGGATGGTCGAGCAGTACTTC.

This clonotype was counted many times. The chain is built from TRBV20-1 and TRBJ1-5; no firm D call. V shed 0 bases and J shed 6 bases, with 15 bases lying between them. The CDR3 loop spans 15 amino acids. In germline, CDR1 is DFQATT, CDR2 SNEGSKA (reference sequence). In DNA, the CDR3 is TGCAGTGCTAGAGATCAGCCGACATCCCTTCAGCCCCAGCATTTT. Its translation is CSARDQPTSLQPQHF.

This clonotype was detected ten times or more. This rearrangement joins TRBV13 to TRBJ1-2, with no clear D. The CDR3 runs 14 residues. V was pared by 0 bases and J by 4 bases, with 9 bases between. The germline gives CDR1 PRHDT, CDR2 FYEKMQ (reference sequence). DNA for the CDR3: TGTGCCAGCAGCTTAGGCCGTCGGGTCTATGGCTACACCTTC. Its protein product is CASSLGRRVYGYTF.

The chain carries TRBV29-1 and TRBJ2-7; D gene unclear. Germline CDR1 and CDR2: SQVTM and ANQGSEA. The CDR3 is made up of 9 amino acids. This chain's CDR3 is CRAFNEQYF. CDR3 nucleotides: TGCAGGGCCTTTAACGAGCAGTACTTC.

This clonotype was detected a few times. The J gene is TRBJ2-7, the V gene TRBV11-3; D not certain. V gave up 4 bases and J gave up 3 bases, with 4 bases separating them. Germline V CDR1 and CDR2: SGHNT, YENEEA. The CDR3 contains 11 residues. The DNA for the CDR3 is TGTGCCAGCAGCTACAGCTACGAGCAGTACTTC. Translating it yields CASSYSYEQYF. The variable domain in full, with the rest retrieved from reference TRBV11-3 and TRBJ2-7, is EAGVVQSPRYKIIEKKQPVAFWCNPISGHNTLYWYLQNLGQGPELLIRYENEEAVDDSQLPKDRFSAERLKGVDSTLKIQPAELGDSAVYLCASSYSYEQYFGPGTRLTVT.

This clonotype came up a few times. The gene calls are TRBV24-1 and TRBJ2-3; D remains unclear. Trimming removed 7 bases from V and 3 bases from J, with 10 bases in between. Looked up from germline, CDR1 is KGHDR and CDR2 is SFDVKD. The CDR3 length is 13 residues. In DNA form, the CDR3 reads TGTGCCACCAGCGGACCGCGGACAGATACGCAGTATTTT. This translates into CATSGPRTDTQYF.

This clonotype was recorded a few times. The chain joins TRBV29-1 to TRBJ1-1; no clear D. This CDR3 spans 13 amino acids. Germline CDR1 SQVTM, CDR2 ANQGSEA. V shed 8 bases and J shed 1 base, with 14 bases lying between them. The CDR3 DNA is TGCAGCTCACCTGGACGGGGGAACACTGAAGCTTTCTTT. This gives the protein CSSPGRGNTEAFF.

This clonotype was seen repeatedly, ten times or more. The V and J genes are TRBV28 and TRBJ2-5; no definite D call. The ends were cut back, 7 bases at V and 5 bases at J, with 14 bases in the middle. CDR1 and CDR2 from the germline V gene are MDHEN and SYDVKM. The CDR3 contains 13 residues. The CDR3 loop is CASTTSEDETQYF. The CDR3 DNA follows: TGTGCCAGCACAACCAGTGAGGATGAGACCCAGTACTTC.

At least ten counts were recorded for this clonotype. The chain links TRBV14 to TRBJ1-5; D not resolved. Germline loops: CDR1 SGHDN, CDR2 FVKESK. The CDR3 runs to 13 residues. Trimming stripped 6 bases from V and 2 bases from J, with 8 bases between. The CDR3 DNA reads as TGTGCCAGCAGTCCCCGGGGCAATCAGCCCCAGCATTTT. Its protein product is CASSPRGNQPQHF.

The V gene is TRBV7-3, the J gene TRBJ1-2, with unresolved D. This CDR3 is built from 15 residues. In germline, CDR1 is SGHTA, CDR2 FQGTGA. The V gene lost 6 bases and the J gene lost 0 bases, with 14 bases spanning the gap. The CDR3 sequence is CASSFQDPTNYGYTF. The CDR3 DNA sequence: TGTGCCAGCAGTTTCCAGGACCCGACTAACTATGGCTACACCTTC. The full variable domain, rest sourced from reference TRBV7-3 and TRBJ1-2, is GAGVSQTPSNKVTEKGKYVELRCDPISGHTALYWYRQSLGQGPEFLIYFQGTGAADDSGLPNDRFFAVRPEGSVSTLKIQRTERGDSAVYLCASSFQDPTNYGYTFGSGTRLTVV.

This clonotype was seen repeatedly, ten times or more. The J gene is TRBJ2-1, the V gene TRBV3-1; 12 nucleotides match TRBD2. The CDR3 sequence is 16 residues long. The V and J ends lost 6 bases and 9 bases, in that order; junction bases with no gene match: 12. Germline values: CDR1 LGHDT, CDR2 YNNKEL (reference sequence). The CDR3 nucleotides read TGTGCCAGCAGACTACGGGCTAGCGGGGGGGCTGGTGAGCAGTTCTTC. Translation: CASRLRASGGAGEQFF.

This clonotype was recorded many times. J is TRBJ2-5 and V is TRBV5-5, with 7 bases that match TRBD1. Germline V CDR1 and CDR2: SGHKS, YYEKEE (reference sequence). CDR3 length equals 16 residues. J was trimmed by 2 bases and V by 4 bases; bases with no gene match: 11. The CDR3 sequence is CASSLPSARGQETQYF. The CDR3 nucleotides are TGTGCCAGCAGCCTACCCTCGGCCAGGGGGCAAGAGACCCAGTACTTC.

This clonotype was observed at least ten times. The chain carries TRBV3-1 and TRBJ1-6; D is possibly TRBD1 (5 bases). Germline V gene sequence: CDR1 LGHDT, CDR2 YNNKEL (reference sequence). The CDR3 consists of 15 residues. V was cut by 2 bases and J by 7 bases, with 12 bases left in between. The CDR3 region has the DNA TGTGCCAGCAGCCAAACAGAGGGGTTGAATTCACCCCTCCACTTT. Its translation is CASSQTEGLNSPLHF. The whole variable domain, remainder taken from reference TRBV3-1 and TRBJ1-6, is DTAVSQTPKYLVTQMGNDKSIKCEQNLGHDTMYWYKQDSKKFLKIMFSYNNKELIINETVPNRFSPKSPDKAHLNLHINSLELGDSAVYFCASSQTEGLNSPLHFGNGTRLTVT.

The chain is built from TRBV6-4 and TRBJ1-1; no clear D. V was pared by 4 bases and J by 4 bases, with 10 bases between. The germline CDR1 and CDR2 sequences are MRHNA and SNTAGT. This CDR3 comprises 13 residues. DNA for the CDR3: TGTGCCAGCAGTGTAGTCGTGGGCACTGAAGCTTTCTTT. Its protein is CASSVVVGTEAFF.

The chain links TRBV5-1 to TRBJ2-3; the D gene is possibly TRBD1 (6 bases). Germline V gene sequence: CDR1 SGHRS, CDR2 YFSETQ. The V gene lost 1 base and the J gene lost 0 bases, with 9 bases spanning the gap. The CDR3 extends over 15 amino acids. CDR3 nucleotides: TGCGCCAGCAGCTTGATGGACAGAAGCACAGATACGCAGTATTTT. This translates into CASSLMDRSTDTQYF.

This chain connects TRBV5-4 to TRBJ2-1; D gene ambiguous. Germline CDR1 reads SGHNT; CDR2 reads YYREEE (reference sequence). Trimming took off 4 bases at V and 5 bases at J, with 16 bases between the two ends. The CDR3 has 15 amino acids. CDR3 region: CASSPNRIWDNEQFF. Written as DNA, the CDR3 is TGTGCCAGCAGCCCGAACAGAATTTGGGACAATGAGCAGTTCTTC.

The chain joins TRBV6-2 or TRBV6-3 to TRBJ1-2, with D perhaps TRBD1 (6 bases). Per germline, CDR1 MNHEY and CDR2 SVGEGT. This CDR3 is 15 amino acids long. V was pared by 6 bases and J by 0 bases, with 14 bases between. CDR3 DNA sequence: TGTGCCAGCAGGGAACAGGGATCGACTAACTATGGCTACACCTTC. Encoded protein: CASREQGSTNYGYTF.